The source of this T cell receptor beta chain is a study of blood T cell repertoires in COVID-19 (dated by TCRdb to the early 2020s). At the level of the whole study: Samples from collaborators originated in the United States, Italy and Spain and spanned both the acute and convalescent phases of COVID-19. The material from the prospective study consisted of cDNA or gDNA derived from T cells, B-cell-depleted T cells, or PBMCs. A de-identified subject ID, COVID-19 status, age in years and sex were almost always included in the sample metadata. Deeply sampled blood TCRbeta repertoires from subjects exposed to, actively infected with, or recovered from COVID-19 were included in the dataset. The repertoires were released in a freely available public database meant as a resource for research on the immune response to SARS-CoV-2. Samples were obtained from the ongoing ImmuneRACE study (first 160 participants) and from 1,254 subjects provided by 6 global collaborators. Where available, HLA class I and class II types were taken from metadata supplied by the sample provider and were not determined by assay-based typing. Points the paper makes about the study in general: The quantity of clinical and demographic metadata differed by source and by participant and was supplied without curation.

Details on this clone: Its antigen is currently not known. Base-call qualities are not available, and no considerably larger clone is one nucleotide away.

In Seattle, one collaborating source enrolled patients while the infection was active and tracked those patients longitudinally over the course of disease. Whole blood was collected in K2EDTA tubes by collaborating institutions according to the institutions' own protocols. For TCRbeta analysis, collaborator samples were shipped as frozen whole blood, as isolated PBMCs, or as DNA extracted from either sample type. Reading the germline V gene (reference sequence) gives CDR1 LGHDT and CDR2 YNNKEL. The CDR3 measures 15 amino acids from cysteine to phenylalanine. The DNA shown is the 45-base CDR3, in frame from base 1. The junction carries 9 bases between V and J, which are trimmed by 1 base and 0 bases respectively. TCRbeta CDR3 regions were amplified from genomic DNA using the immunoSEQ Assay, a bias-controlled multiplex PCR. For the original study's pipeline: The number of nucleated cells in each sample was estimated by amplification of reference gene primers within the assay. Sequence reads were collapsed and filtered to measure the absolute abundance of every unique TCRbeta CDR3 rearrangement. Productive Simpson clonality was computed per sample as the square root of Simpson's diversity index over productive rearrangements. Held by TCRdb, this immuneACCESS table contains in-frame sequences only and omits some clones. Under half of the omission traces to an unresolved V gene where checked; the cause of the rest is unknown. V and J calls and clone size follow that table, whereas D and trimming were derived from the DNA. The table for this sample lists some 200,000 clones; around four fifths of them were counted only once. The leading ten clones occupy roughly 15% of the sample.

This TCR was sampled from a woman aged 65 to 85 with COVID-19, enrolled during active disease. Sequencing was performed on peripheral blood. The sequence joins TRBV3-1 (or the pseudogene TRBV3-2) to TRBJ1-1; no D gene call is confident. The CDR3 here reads CASSQASLVNTEAFF. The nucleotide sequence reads TGTGCCAGCAGCCAAGCAAGCCTCGTGAACACTGAAGCTTTCTTT.